Described below is a single TCR beta chain sequence and its context. What it binds is unknown. This entry is derived from a study of graft-versus-host responses after intestinal transplantation. Whole-study context: Recipients were all induced with anti-thymocyte globulin, then given tacrolimus and steroids for around 3 years.

Produced via immunoSEQ multiplex PCR; TCRdb's table is partial and in-frame only. Of some 110,000 clones detected, roughly 92% appear once; the ten largest clones hold 0.2% to 0.25%. Per germline, CDR1 MNHNY and CDR2 SVGAGI (reference sequence). CDR3 size: 16 residues. V lost 0 bases, J lost 3 bases, and 14 bases lay in between. The gene calls are TRBV6-6 and TRBJ1-1, with unresolved D. This TCR was recovered from a human donor who was the organ donor for an intestinal transplant. The sample here was unstimulated CD4+ T cells sorted from spleen or lymph node cells, taken before transplant. This CDR3 reads CASSYSSVSLDTEAFF. Written as DNA, the CDR3 is TGTGCCAGCAGTTACTCTAGCGTCAGCCTCGACACTGAAGCTTTCTTT.